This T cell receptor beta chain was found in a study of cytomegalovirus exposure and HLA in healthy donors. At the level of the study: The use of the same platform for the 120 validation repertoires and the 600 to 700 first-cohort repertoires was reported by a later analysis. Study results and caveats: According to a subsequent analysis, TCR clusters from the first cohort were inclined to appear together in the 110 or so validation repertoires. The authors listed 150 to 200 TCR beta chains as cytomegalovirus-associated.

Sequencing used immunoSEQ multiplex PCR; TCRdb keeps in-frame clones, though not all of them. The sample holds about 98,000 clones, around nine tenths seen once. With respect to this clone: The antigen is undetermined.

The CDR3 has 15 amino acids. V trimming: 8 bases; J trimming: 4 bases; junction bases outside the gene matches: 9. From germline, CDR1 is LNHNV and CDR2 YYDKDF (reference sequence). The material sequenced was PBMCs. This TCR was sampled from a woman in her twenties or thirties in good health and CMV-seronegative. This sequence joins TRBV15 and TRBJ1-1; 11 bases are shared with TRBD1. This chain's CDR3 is CATSRDRGLSTEAFF. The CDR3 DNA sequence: TGTGCCACCTCCCGGGACAGGGGGTTGAGCACTGAAGCTTTCTTT.